The clone carrying this TCR beta chain was detected only a few times. The target antigen is unknown. This CDR3 comprises 13 residues. The V gene's germline CDR1 is GTSNPN and CDR2 SVGIG (reference sequence). V lost 0 bases, J lost 1 base, and 6 bases lay in between. This record belongs to a study of CD8+ T cells in alopecia areata. As for the study in general: Oral tofacitinib, 5 to 10 mg twice daily, was given in an open-label trial. General study results and limits: Compared with mice, patients displayed less clear TCR sharing, possibly for HLA-related reasons.

RNA extraction and reverse transcription yielded cDNA as sequencing template. Sequencing used immunoSEQ multiplex PCR; TCRdb keeps in-frame clones, though not all of them. This table holds 130,000 or so clones, 45% to 50% found once. This TCR came from a human donor with alopecia areata. J is TRBJ1-1 and V is TRBV30; no reliable D call. Sequencing used CD8+ T cells sorted from blood, obtained at week 0. The CDR3 coding sequence is TGTGCCTGGAGTGTACAGAGGAACACTGAAGCTTTCTTT. As protein: CAWSVQRNTEAFF. The entire variable domain, with the rest obtained from reference TRBV30 and TRBJ1-1, is as follows: SQTIHQWPATLVQPVGSPLSLECTVEGTSNPNLYWYRQAAGRGLQLLFYSVGIGQISSEVPQNLSASRPQDRQFILSSKKLLLSDSGFYLCAWSVQRNTEAFFGQGTRLTVV.